This TCR beta chain was identified in a study of blood T cell repertoires in COVID-19. With 0 bases removed from V and 8 bases from J, the gap between germline ends came to 7 bases. The CDR3 runs to 13 residues. Germline values: CDR1 SGHDN, CDR2 FVKESK. Per the study methods: Nucleated cell number was recorded as an estimate derived from reference gene primer amplification. Method: immunoSEQ multiplex PCR; TCRdb's copy keeps in-frame clones and lacks some. From that table come the V and J calls and clone size; the DNA was used to work out D and trimming. The repertoire holds just over 150,000 clones, with 85% as singletons.

Material: peripheral blood. The sequence was obtained from a human donor with acute or convalescent COVID-19. The donor label of this sample is uncertain. The rearrangement links TRBV14 to TRBJ1-4; D is perhaps TRBD1 (5 bases). Written as DNA, the CDR3 is TGTGCCAGCAGCCAAGATGGGGGGGAAAAACTGTTTTTT. Translating gives CASSQDGGEKLFF.